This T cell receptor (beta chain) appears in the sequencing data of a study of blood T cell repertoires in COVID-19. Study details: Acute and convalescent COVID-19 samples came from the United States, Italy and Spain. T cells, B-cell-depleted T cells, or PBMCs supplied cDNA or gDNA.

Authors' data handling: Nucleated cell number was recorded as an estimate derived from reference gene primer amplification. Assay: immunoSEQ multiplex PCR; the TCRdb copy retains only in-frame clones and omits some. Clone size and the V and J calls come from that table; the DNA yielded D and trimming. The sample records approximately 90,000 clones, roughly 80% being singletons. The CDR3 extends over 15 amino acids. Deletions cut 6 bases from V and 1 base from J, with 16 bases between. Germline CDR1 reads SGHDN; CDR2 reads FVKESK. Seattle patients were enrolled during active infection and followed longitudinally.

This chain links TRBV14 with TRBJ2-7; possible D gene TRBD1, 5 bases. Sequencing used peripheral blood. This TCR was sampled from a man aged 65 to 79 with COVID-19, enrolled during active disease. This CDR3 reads CASSQLRQKSYEQYF. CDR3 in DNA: TGTGCCAGCAGTCAACTTAGACAGAAGTCCTACGAGCAGTACTTC.